This T cell receptor (beta chain) comes out of a study of cytomegalovirus exposure and HLA in healthy donors. The length of the CDR3 is 14 residues. Trimming stripped 4 bases from V and 4 bases from J, with 11 bases between. Germline V gene lookup returns CDR1 SGHVS and CDR2 FNYEAQ. The primer mix had 60 Vbeta and 13 Jbeta primers. How the authors handled the data: In a later analysis, the count reached 76 million or so unique TCR beta chains, with 9 million to 11 million shared. Sequencing used immunoSEQ multiplex PCR; TCRdb keeps in-frame clones, though not all of them. V and J calls and clone size follow that table, whereas D and trimming were derived from the DNA. This sample contains more than 70,000 clones.

What was sequenced was PBMCs. This chain joins TRBV7-6 and TRBJ2-1; D is perhaps TRBD1 (6 bases). This TCR was sampled from a woman in her fifties or sixties in good health and CMV-seronegative. The CDR3 reads CASSSRDIYNEQFF. The CDR3 DNA is TGTGCCAGCAGCTCCCGGGACATATACAATGAGCAGTTCTTC. Filled out from reference TRBV7-6 and TRBJ2-1, the complete variable domain reads GAGVSQSPRYKVTKRGQDVALRCDPISGHVSLYWYRQALGQGPEFLTYFNYEAQQDKSGLPNDRFSAERPEGSISTLTIQRTEQRDSAMYRCASSSRDIYNEQFFGPGTRLTVL.